A single sample is the source of the 8 T cell receptor beta chains below, sequenced in a study of a mutant IDH1 vaccine in newly diagnosed glioma. Sequencing was performed with immunoSEQ multiplex PCR; in TCRdb, only in-frame clones are kept and a portion is missing. The profile shows tens of thousands of clones, 65% to 80% of them singletons. Time point given: baseline, week 1 (first vaccination visit). Regarding treatment: pre-vaccination baseline after standard-of-care therapy. The sample in question was PBMCs, obtained from a glioma patient treated with radiotherapy, temozolomide or both. Source of these receptors: a woman between 40 and 50 years old with glioma.

The rearrangement links TRBV5-1 to TRBJ2-5; tentative D call: TRBD2 (5 bases). V shed 5 bases and J shed 5 bases, with 16 bases lying between them. The CDR3 extends over 14 amino acids. The germline CDR1 and CDR2 sequences are SGHRS and YFSETQ. CDR3 in DNA: TGCGCCAGCAGAGTGGACTCCCTTTGGGAGACCCAGTACTTC. Translation: CASRVDSLWETQYF.

This clone showed up just a few times. This chain uses TRBV5-8 with TRBJ1-6; TRBD1 matches at 7 bases. The CDR3 sequence is 16 residues long. The ends lost 4 bases at V and 4 bases at J; junction bases unmatched: 8. Germline CDR1 SGHTS, CDR2 YDEGEE. DNA for the CDR3: TGTGCCAGCAGCCGCCCCCGACAGGGTTATAATTCACCCCTCCACTTT. The encoded protein is CASSRPRQGYNSPLHF.

This chain connects TRBV5-1 to TRBJ2-5; the match to TRBD2 covers 14 bases. The CDR3 sequence is 17 residues long. The germline V gene has CDR1 SGHRS and CDR2 YFSETQ. The V segment lost 4 bases and the J segment 1 base; nucleotides outside the gene matches: 6. In DNA, the CDR3 is TGCGCCAGCAGCCGAACCGGACTAGCGGGGGGCCAAGAGACCCAGTACTTC. Protein sequence: CASSRTGLAGGQETQYF.

The CDR3 sequence: CAISQLTGGQETQYF. The CDR3 bases are TGTGCCATCTCCCAATTGACAGGAGGTCAAGAGACCCAGTACTTC. This chain joins TRBV10-3 and TRBJ2-5, with a tentative D call TRBD1 (6 bases). Trimming took 8 bases from V and 2 from J, leaving 18 bases between them. The CDR3 length is 15 residues. The V gene's germline CDR1 is ENHRY and CDR2 SYGVKD.

The chain uses TRBV29-1 and TRBJ2-7, with 7 bases lining up with TRBD1. This CDR3 region has 14 residues. The V gene end was trimmed by 3 bases and the J gene end by 1 base; junction bases not matched to a gene: 6. Germline lookup yields CDR1 SQVTM and CDR2 ANQGSEA. The DNA for the CDR3 is TGCAGCGTTGACCCGACAGGGTTATCCTACGAGCAGTACTTC. This codes for CSVDPTGLSYEQYF.

The chain employs TRBV5-1 and TRBJ2-7; D is ambiguous. Germline CDR1 is SGHRS and CDR2 is YFSETQ. The CDR3 has 11 amino acids. V was shortened by 5 bases and J by 4 bases, with 7 bases between the two germline ends. The chain's CDR3 is CASRRAYEQYF. The CDR3 nucleotides read TGCGCCAGCAGGAGAGCATACGAGCAGTACTTC. The full variable domain, with the rest looked up from reference TRBV5-1 and TRBJ2-7, is KAGVTQTPRYLIKTRGQQVTLSCSPISGHRSVSWYQQTPGQGLQFLFEYFSETQRNKGNFPGRFSGRQFSNSRSEMNVSTLELGDSALYLCASRRAYEQYFGPGTRLTVT.

In this sample, this clone turned up a few times. The chain joins TRBV5-6 to TRBJ2-2; 7 positions match TRBD1. Germline loops: CDR1 SGHDT, CDR2 YYEEEE. V lost 2 bases to trimming and J lost 8 bases; unmatched junction nucleotides: 3. CDR3 length: 13 amino acids. The CDR3 DNA is TGTGCCAGCAGCTTACCGACAGGGGGGGAGCTGTTTTTT. This encodes CASSLPTGGELFF. Supplemented by reference TRBV5-6 and TRBJ2-2, the full variable domain reads DAGVTQSPTHLIKTRGQQVTLRCSPKSGHDTVSWYQQALGQGPQFIFQYYEEEERQRGNFPDRFSGHQFPNYSSELNVNALLLGDSALYLCASSLPTGGELFFGEGSRLTVL.

V is TRBV27 and J is TRBJ2-5; no firm D call. This CDR3 region has 13 residues. Trimming pared 2 bases from V and 9 bases from J, leaving 13 bases between. CDR1 and CDR2 (germline): MNHEY, SMNVEV (reference sequence). This CDR3 reads CASSLSKSTSQYF. The CDR3 region has the DNA TGTGCCAGCAGTTTAAGTAAGTCGACGTCCCAGTACTTC.